The 22 T cell receptor beta chains given below trace back to one sample, sequenced in a study of identical twins. TCRdb fed the 5' RACE reads into MiXCR, producing one record per CDR3 protein. The sample consists of under 350,000 distinct CDR3 sequences, roughly 9.8% of them appearing once. This sample also belongs to another study, concerning yellow fever vaccine responses in identical twins.

Sequenced input: CD8+ T cells sorted from blood. Every receptor here comes from a woman between 18 and 30 years old in good health.

This clonotype was counted only a few times. The chain couples TRBV7-9 to TRBJ2-3, with 10 bases identical to TRBD2. J gave up 4 bases and V 3 bases, and 7 bases lay outside the gene matches. The CDR3 has 16 residues. Germline V CDR1 and CDR2: SEHNR, FQNEAQ (reference sequence). DNA of the CDR3: TGTGCCAGCAGCTTCCCCGGGACTAGCGCCCCAGATACGCAGTATTTT. It specifies CASSFPGTSAPDTQYF.

This clonotype was detected only a few times. The chain recombines TRBV7-3 with TRBJ2-1; TRBD1 matches at 8 bases. The junction had 7 bases not matched to a gene; V was cut back by 5 bases and J by 7 bases. CDR3 size: 14 residues. The germline V gene has CDR1 SGHTA and CDR2 FQGTGA. CDR3 sequence reads: CASSMGQAANEQFF. CDR3 bases: TGTGCCAGCAGCATGGGACAGGCCGCAAATGAGCAGTTCTTC.

V gene TRBV20-1 combines with J gene TRBJ2-7; TRBD2 aligns across 9 bases. The V and J ends lost 5 bases and 5 bases, in that order; junction bases with no gene match: 13. Germline assignment: CDR1 DFQATT and CDR2 SNEGSKA (reference sequence). There are 15 residues in the CDR3. The CDR3 DNA sequence: TGCAGTGCTCGTTCATTGAGCGGGAGGATCGACGAGCAGTACTTC. Translated, it gives CSARSLSGRIDEQYF.

CDR3 in DNA: TGTGCCAGCAGTTTATTCGGGACTAGCGTACAGGAGCAGTACTTC. Residues: CASSLFGTSVQEQYF. The rearrangement links TRBV27 to TRBJ2-7, with 10 nucleotides matching TRBD2. This CDR3 is 15 amino acids long. J lost 7 bases, V lost 1 base, and 7 bases had no gene match. The V gene's germline CDR1 is MNHEY and CDR2 SMNVEV (reference sequence).

The chain has TRBV11-1 and TRBJ1-2; 7 positions agree with TRBD1. CDR3 length: 20 residues. Germline-derived CDR1 and CDR2 are SGHAT and FQDESV (reference sequence). V shed 2 bases and J 1 base; nucleotides not matched to a gene: 19. The CDR3 protein is CASSLLPTGQVERYNYGYTF. In DNA, the CDR3 is TGTGCCAGCAGCTTACTGCCCACAGGACAGGTCGAACGATATAACTATGGCTACACCTTC. Full variable domain (missing parts from reference TRBV11-1 and TRBJ1-2): EAEVAQSPRYKITEKSQAVAFWCDPISGHATLYWYRQILGQGPELLVQFQDESVVDDSQLPKDRFSAERLKGVDSTLKIQPAELGDSAMYLCASSLLPTGQVERYNYGYTFGSGTRLTVV.

This clonotype has at least ten counts. The chain is built from TRBV15 and TRBJ2-3; no clear D gene. The V end lost 0 bases, the J end lost 5 bases, and 12 bases lay between the germline ends. CDR1 is LNHNV, CDR2 YYDKDF, per germline (reference sequence). This CDR3 is built from 15 residues. DNA for the CDR3: TGTGCCACCAGCAGAGATCGATCGGGCGTAGATACGCAGTATTTT. Translation: CATSRDRSGVDTQYF.

The chain links TRBV9 to TRBJ2-7, with D possibly being TRBD2 (6 bases). The CDR3 contains 14 residues. V lost 3 bases and J lost 6, with 16 bases in between. Germline CDR1 reads SGDLS; CDR2 reads YYNGEE. CDR3 DNA: TGTGCCAGCAGCGGGGGGGTGGGTCCCCTCGAGCAGTACTTC. Amino acids: CASSGGVGPLEQYF.

The chain combines TRBV5-6 with TRBJ2-5; 8 bases map to TRBD2. The CDR3 length is 14 residues. The V segment lost 5 bases and the J segment 4 bases; nucleotides outside the gene matches: 7. Germline CDR1 and CDR2: SGHDT and YYEEEE. In DNA form, the CDR3 reads TGTGCCAGCAGTCAAGCGGGGGCGGGAGAGACCCAGTACTTC. As protein: CASSQAGAGETQYF.

This sequence joins TRBV28 and TRBJ2-5; D not resolved. CDR3 length: 13 residues. Trimming cost V 4 bases and J 4 bases, with 10 bases left between them. Germline CDR1 is MDHEN and CDR2 is SYDVKM. CDR3 sequence: CASSWSDSETQYF. CDR3 sequence (DNA): TGTGCCAGCAGTTGGTCAGACTCAGAGACCCAGTACTTC.

This clonotype was counted a few times. The chain is built from TRBV10-3 and TRBJ2-1, with D tentatively TRBD1 or TRBD2 (5 bases each). V lost 0 bases to trimming and J lost 3 bases, with 15 bases between them. Germline V gene data show CDR1 as ENHRY and CDR2 as SYGVKD. This CDR3 region has 17 residues. The CDR3 DNA sequence: TGTGCCATCAGTGAGTCTGGGACGGTCGGGGACTACAATGAGCAGTTCTTC. Its translation: CAISESGTVGDYNEQFF.

This chain links TRBV28 with TRBJ2-7; possibly TRBD1 for D (6 bases). This CDR3 is built from 17 residues. Germline V gene sequence: CDR1 MDHEN, CDR2 SYDVKM. Trimming shortened V by 6 bases and J by 2 bases, and 23 bases separated the two germline ends. The CDR3 region has the DNA TGTGCCAGCAGCCCCATTTTCGCAGGGACATCGACCTACGAGCAGTACTTC. Amino acids: CASSPIFAGTSTYEQYF.

The sample holds a few counts of this clonotype. V is TRBV13 and J is TRBJ2-3; TRBD2 matches 12 bases. The CDR3 is made up of 16 amino acids. The J segment lost 0 bases and the V segment lost 5 bases, leaving 3 bases of the junction unmatched. Germline CDR1 is PRHDT and CDR2 is FYEKMQ (reference sequence). DNA for the CDR3: TGTGCCAGCAGCCACGGACTAGCGGGGAGCACAGATACGCAGTATTTT. This encodes CASSHGLAGSTDTQYF.

This clonotype was detected only a few times. This sequence joins TRBV6-5 and TRBJ2-2, with 7 bases identical to TRBD1. Germline CDR1 and CDR2: MNHEY and SVGAGI. V was pared by 3 bases and J by 7 bases, with 8 bases of the junction left unmatched. The CDR3 consists of 15 residues. CDR3 bases: TGTGCCAGCAGTTATAAGGGGGCTGGCGGCGGGGAGCTGTTTTTT. It encodes CASSYKGAGGGELFF.

This clonotype was counted at least ten times. This chain links TRBV5-4 with TRBJ2-2; D is uncertain. CDR3 size: 12 residues. Germline CDR1 reads SGHNT; CDR2 reads YYREEE (reference sequence). V gave up 4 bases and J gave up 5 bases, with 6 bases separating them. CDR3 sequence reads: CASSDWTGELFF. The CDR3 nucleotides are TGTGCCAGCAGCGACTGGACCGGGGAGCTGTTTTTT.

This clonotype has ten or more counts. This chain connects TRBV12-3 or TRBV12-4 to TRBJ2-1; 10 nucleotides line up with TRBD2. This CDR3 contains 13 residues. Trimming at V came to 5 bases and at J to 8 bases, leaving 3 bases not matched to a gene. The CDR3 reads CASSGLADYEQFF. The CDR3 nucleotides read TGTGCCAGCAGTGGACTAGCGGACTATGAGCAGTTCTTC.

The V call is TRBV15, the J call TRBJ1-5; D is ambiguous. This CDR3 contains 15 residues. Trimming took off 0 bases at V and 4 bases at J, with 10 bases between the two ends. CDR1 and CDR2 from the germline V gene are LNHNV and YYDKDF (reference sequence). CDR3: CATSRDRAGNQPQHF. The CDR3 bases are TGTGCCACCAGCAGAGATAGGGCCGGGAATCAGCCCCAGCATTTT.

This clonotype has more than one count but fewer than ten. The chain joins TRBV30 to TRBJ2-1; 11 nucleotides match TRBD1. CDR3 size: 13 residues. Germline-derived CDR1 and CDR2 are GTSNPN and SVGIG (reference sequence). V lost 5 bases to trimming and J lost 4 bases; unmatched junction nucleotides: 1. The CDR3 here is CAWGQGAYNEQFF. Here the CDR3 DNA reads TGTGCCTGGGGACAGGGGGCATACAATGAGCAGTTCTTC.

The V and J genes are TRBV29-1 and TRBJ1-5, with TRBD1 matching 11 bases. Germline V gene lookup returns CDR1 SQVTM and CDR2 ANQGSEA. CDR3 length equals 14 residues. The V gene end was trimmed by 0 bases and the J gene end by 6 bases; junction bases not matched to a gene: 1. DNA of the CDR3: TGCAGCGTTGAAGAGGGACAGGGGGGTCAGCCCCAGCATTTT. Its protein product is CSVEEGQGGQPQHF. Supplemented by reference TRBV29-1 and TRBJ1-5, the full variable domain reads SAVISQKPSRDICQRGTSLTIQCQVDSQVTMMFWYRQQPGQSLTLIATANQGSEATYESGFVIDKFPISRPNLTFSTLTVSNMSPEDSSIYLCSVEEGQGGQPQHFGDGTRLSIL.

This clonotype came up a few times. J is TRBJ2-5 and V is TRBV4-3; D possibly uses TRBD1 or TRBD2 (5 bases each). CDR1 and CDR2 from the germline V gene are LGHNA and YSLEER. The CDR3 is 13 residues long. The ends were cut back, 4 bases at V and 3 bases at J, with 9 bases in the middle. The CDR3 is CASSRVGEETQYF. The CDR3 nucleotides read TGCGCCAGCAGCCGAGTGGGGGAAGAGACCCAGTACTTC.

The sample holds many counts of this clonotype. The V gene is TRBV6-6, the J gene TRBJ2-7, with 7 bases identical to TRBD1. The CDR3 consists of 13 residues. Trimming cost V 4 bases and J 7 bases; bases outside gene matches: 7. Germline V lookup: CDR1 MNHNY, CDR2 SVGAGI (reference sequence). In DNA form, the CDR3 reads TGTGCCAGCAGTTTCACAGGGGCGTGGGAGCAGTACTTC. Protein product: CASSFTGAWEQYF.

J is TRBJ1-6 and V is TRBV19; D might be TRBD1 (6 bases). Germline CDR1 is LNHDA and CDR2 is SQIVND (reference sequence). Trimming removed 5 bases at V and 3 bases at J, with 11 bases between. There are 15 residues in the CDR3. As DNA, the CDR3 is TGTGCCAGTAGTTTCCCGGACAGCTATAATTCACCCCTCCACTTT. It codes for CASSFPDSYNSPLHF.

This clonotype was seen ten or more times. V and J are TRBV2 and TRBJ2-3, with D hard to call. The CDR3 loop spans 15 amino acids. Trimming cost V 5 bases and J 6 bases, with 18 bases left between them. The germline CDR1 and CDR2 sequences are SNHLY and FYNNEI. The CDR3 coding sequence is TGTGCCAGCAGTCCCGATACTCCAGCCGGTGATACGCAGTATTTT. Encoded protein: CASSPDTPAGDTQYF.